This section outlines one TCR beta chain sequence together with its context. The sample comes from a study of T-cell reconstitution after alpha-beta-depleted transplantation in children. V shed 6 bases, J shed 6 bases, and the junction held 4 bases outside the gene matches. The CDR3 runs to 13 residues. TCRbeta library construction was performed incorporating unique molecular identifiers. TCRdb analysed the PCR reads with MiXCR anew, one entry per CDR3 protein. The table includes 500,000 to 600,000 distinct CDR3 sequences, 30% to 35% detected once. The chain couples TRBV12-3 or TRBV12-4 to TRBJ2-1; TRBD2 matches at 8 bases. The sequencing here drew on PBMCs from the stem cell graft donor, taken from the stem cell graft. This TCR was sampled from a human donor who donated a stem cell graft to a child with aplastic anemia. CDR3: CASSTGTSNEQFF. The CDR3 DNA follows: TGTGCCAGCAGCACTGGGACTAGCAATGAGCAGTTCTTC.